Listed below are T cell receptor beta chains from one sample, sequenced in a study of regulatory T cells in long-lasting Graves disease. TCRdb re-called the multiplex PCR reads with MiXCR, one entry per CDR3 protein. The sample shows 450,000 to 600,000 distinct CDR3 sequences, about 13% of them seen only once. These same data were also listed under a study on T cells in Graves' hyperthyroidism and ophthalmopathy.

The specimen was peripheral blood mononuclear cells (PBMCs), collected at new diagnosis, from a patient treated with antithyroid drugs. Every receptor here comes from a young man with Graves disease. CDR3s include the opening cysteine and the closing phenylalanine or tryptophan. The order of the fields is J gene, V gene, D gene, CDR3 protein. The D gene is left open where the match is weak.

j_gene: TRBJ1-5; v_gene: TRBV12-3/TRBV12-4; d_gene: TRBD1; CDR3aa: CASRSTGGANQPQHF
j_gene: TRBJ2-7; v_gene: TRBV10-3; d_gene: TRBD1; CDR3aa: CAISDYGTGDTYEQYF
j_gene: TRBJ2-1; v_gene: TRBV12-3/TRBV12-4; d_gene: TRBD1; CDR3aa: CASSLRATGDEQFF
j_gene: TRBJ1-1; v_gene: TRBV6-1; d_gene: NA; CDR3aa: CASSPPKGRVNTEAFF
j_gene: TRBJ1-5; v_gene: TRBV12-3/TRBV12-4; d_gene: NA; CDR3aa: CASSRAFNQPQHF
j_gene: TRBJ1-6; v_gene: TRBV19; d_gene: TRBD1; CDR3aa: CASSAGDRTDSPLHF
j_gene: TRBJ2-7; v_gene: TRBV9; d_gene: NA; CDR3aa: CASSAGGESYEQYF
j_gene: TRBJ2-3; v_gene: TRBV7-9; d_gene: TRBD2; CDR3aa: CASKPRPGRAPDTQYF
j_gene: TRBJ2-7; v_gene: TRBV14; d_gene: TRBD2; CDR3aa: CASSRRSGGRSHEQYF
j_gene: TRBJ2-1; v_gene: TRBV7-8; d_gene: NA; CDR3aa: CASSLEGAAYNEQFF
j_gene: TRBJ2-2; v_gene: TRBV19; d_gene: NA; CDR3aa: CASSIIRENTGELFF
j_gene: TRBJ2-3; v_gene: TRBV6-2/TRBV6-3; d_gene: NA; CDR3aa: CASRTTTDTQYF
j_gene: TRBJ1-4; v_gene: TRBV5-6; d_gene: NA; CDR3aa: CASSLGGLGNEKLFF
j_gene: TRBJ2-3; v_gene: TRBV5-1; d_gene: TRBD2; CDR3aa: CASSLAGLAGADTQYF
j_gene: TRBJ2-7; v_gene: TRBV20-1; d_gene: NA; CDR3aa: CSVFRSPGNEQYF
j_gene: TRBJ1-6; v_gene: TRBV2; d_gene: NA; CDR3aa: CASTGLYNSPLHF
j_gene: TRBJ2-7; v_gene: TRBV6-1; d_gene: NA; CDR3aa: CASSSRPAGYYEQYF
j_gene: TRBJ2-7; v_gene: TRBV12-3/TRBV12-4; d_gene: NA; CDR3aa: CASSYQGSYEQYF
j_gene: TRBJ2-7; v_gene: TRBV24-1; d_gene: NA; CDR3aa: CATSDKRDGSSYEQYF
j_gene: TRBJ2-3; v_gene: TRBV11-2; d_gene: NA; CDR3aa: CASSSHISGYRTDTQYF